This TCR beta chain was recorded in a study of T-cell memory formation after mild COVID-19. Study results and caveats: Some clones that responded were present in memory (sampled pre-infection), which suggests cross-reactive memory joined. A balance of CD4 and CD8 characterized clones contracting day 15 to 85, whereas later expanders leaned CD4+.

The V gene's germline CDR1 is DFQATT and CDR2 SNEGSKA (reference sequence). Trimming took off 0 bases at V and 0 bases at J, with 11 bases between the two ends. The CDR3 runs 16 residues. TCRdb itself ran the 5' RACE reads through MiXCR, one entry per CDR3 protein. The data hold 350,000 or so distinct CDR3 sequences, with 21% observed a single time. With respect to this clonotype: The target antigen is unknown.

The TCR originated in an adult woman who had mild COVID-19 (a few samples of this study predate the infection). Cell type and time point are not known. Sample: PBMCs or a T cell subset sorted from them (not recorded which). The chain carries TRBV20-1 and TRBJ1-4, with D unresolved. The CDR3 loop reads CSARDRAAATNEKLFF. CDR3 coding DNA: TGCAGTGCTAGAGATCGGGCAGCTGCAACTAATGAAAAACTGTTTTTT.